These 13 T cell receptor beta chains came from one sample sequenced in a study of technical replicates of blood from a handful of donors. Profiled with immunoSEQ multiplex PCR; TCRdb holds only in-frame clones, not every one. The sample carries tens of thousands of clones, under 95% recorded once. The sample taken for sequencing was T cells isolated from PBMCs. These receptors were collected from a human donor in good health.

This clone was detected only once. The chain recombines TRBV5-8 with TRBJ2-7, with 7 bases that match TRBD1. Germline V gene data show CDR1 as SGHTS and CDR2 as YDEGEE. The CDR3 has 13 residues. J lost 5 bases, V lost 0 bases, and 2 bases had no gene match. This CDR3 reads CASSLVRGNEQYF. Written as DNA, the CDR3 is TGTGCCAGCAGCTTGGTCAGGGGGAACGAGCAGTACTTC.

This sequence joins TRBV30 and TRBJ2-5; 13 positions match TRBD2. This CDR3 has 17 residues. Looked up from germline, CDR1 is GTSNPN and CDR2 is SVGIG (reference sequence). With V trimmed by 1 base and J by 3 bases, 8 bases remained unmatched. The DNA of the CDR3 is TGTGCCTGGAGTGGCCGCCGACTAGCGGGGGGAAAAGAGACCCAGTACTTC. Translating gives CAWSGRRLAGGKETQYF. The full variable domain, its missing parts supplied by reference TRBV30 and TRBJ2-5, is SQTIHQWPATLVQPVGSPLSLECTVEGTSNPNLYWYRQAAGRGLQLLFYSVGIGQISSEVPQNLSASRPQDRQFILSSKKLLLSDSGFYLCAWSGRRLAGGKETQYFGPGTRLLVL.

This clone occurred once. The rearrangement uses TRBV7-9 and TRBJ1-2; D unclear. This CDR3 is 14 amino acids long. Germline loops: CDR1 SEHNR, CDR2 FQNEAQ (reference sequence). The ends were cut back, 6 bases at V and 3 bases at J, with 14 bases in the middle. DNA of the CDR3: TGTGCCAGCAGTCGCGGGCCCTGGGACTATGGCTACACCTTC. Residues: CASSRGPWDYGYTF.

J is TRBJ2-2 and V is TRBV6-5; weak D call: TRBD1 (5 bases). This CDR3 has 15 residues. CDR1 and CDR2 (germline): MNHEY, SVGAGI. The V gene lost 0 bases and the J gene lost 3 bases, with 8 bases spanning the gap. The chain's CDR3 is CASSYSPQDTGELFF. In nucleotides, the CDR3 is TGTGCCAGCAGTTACTCACCACAGGACACCGGGGAGCTGTTTTTT.

This clone was observed a handful of times. V is TRBV19 and J is TRBJ1-1, with 9 bases identical to TRBD1. V trimming: 5 bases; J trimming: 5 bases; junction bases outside the gene matches: 9. This CDR3 contains 15 residues. CDR1 and CDR2 (germline): LNHDA, SQIVND (reference sequence). This CDR3 reads CASSPPSTGGTEAFF. For the CDR3, the DNA is TGTGCCAGTAGTCCTCCTTCGACAGGGGGGACTGAAGCTTTCTTT.

The chain recombines TRBV7-8 with TRBJ2-7; a possible D gene is TRBD1 (5 bases). CDR3 size: 15 residues. The germline V gene encodes CDR1 SGHVS and CDR2 FQNEAQ. V lost 5 bases and J lost 0, with 14 bases in between. CDR3 amino acids: CASSRFDSPSYEQYF. The CDR3 DNA reads as TGTGCCAGCAGCAGATTTGACAGTCCCTCCTACGAGCAGTACTTC.

The gene calls are TRBV5-8 and TRBJ1-2; D gene uncertain. With 0 bases removed from V and 8 bases from J, the gap between germline ends came to 17 bases. Germline CDR1 and CDR2: SGHTS and YDEGEE. The CDR3 covers 15 residues. CDR3 in amino acids: CASSLAKGRGFGYTF. CDR3 bases: TGTGCCAGCAGCTTGGCCAAAGGGAGAGGGTTCGGCTACACCTTC. Supplemented by reference TRBV5-8 and TRBJ1-2, the full variable domain reads EAGVTQSPTHLIKTRGQQATLRCSPISGHTSVYWYQQALGLGLQFLLWYDEGEERNRGNFPPRFSGRQFPNYSSELNVNALELEDSALYLCASSLAKGRGFGYTFGSGTRLTVV.

The rearrangement links TRBV4-1 to TRBJ2-7, with 11 bases that match TRBD1. There are 15 residues in the CDR3. Germline V gives CDR1 MGHRA, CDR2 YSYEKL. Trimming removed 1 base from V and 6 bases from J; junction bases left unmatched: 5. The CDR3 nucleotides read TGCGCCAGCAGCCAAGTAGGGACAGGGGGAGGCGAGCAGTACTTC. Protein sequence: CASSQVGTGGGEQYF.

In its sample, this clone was seen once. Other DNA sequences from this sample encode an identical CDR3 as well. V gene TRBV7-3 combines with J gene TRBJ1-1; 7 bases match TRBD1. V lost 5 bases to trimming and J lost 2 bases; unmatched junction nucleotides: 8. This CDR3 has 15 amino acids. Germline CDR1 SGHTA, CDR2 FQGTGA. CDR3 sequence (DNA): TGTGCCAGCAGCCCTTCCGGGACAGATAACACTGAAGCTTTCTTT. Amino acids: CASSPSGTDNTEAFF.

The chain carries TRBV29-1 and TRBJ1-1; D is perhaps TRBD1 (6 bases). Trimming pared 7 bases from V and 6 bases from J, leaving 12 bases between. Germline assignment: CDR1 SQVTM and CDR2 ANQGSEA. This CDR3 region has 11 residues. For the CDR3, the DNA is TGCAGCGCAGAGGGGGGGCCTGAAGCTTTCTTT. Protein: CSAEGGPEAFF.

A single count supports this clone. CDR3 coding DNA: TGTGCCAGCAGCTTACAGGGCGCGGGGCAGCCCCAGCATTTT. It encodes CASSLQGAGQPQHF. The chain links TRBV7-3 to TRBJ1-5; the D gene is possibly TRBD1 (5 bases). Germline CDR1 reads SGHTA; CDR2 reads FQGTGA. The CDR3 runs 14 residues. The ends were cut back, 2 bases at V and 7 bases at J, with 12 bases in the middle.

The genes are TRBV4-1 and TRBJ2-7; D uncertain. The CDR3 extends over 13 amino acids. The germline CDR1 and CDR2 sequences are MGHRA and YSYEKL. The V and J ends lost 0 bases and 4 bases respectively, with 7 bases between them. CDR3 bases: TGCGCCAGCAGCCAAGACTTTCGTTACGAGCAGTACTTC. Its protein is CASSQDFRYEQYF.

The J gene is TRBJ1-1, the V gene TRBV28, with 10 bases that match TRBD1. V dropped 2 bases and J dropped 6; count of bases not matched to a gene: 9. Germline V gene data show CDR1 as MDHEN and CDR2 as SYDVKM. There are 16 residues in the CDR3. CDR3 amino acids: CASSLDRGRLGPEAFF. As DNA, the CDR3 is TGTGCCAGCAGTTTAGACAGGGGGCGGTTGGGTCCTGAAGCTTTCTTT.